The rows below give T cell receptor beta chains drawn from one sample of a study of control samples from healthy donors and cancer patients. Measured with immunoSEQ multiplex PCR; TCRdb has only the in-frame clones, and not every one. Here the sample spans about 75,000 clones, approximately 94% being singletons. Sequencing was performed on blood. The receptors shown here come from a woman in her thirties or forties in good health. The CDR3 runs from the conserved cysteine through the conserved F or W. Fields, in order: D gene, J gene, clone size, V gene, CDR3 DNA, CDR3 protein. The D gene is left open where the match is weak. Rows may omit the clone size; those that give it use once, few, many or a size class.

>NA|TRBJ2-5|NA|TRBV30
TGTGCCTGGAGCGGGCTCGAAGAGACCCAGTACTTC
CAWSGLEETQYF
>NA|TRBJ1-1|NA|TRBV30
TGTGCCTGGAGAGGACAGATGAACACTGAAGCTTTCTTT
CAWRGQMNTEAFF
>TRBD1|TRBJ1-5|NA|TRBV19
TGTGCCACTTTAAACAGGGGGTTTGCCGATCAGCCCCAGCATTTT
CATLNRGFADQPQHF
>NA|TRBJ1-6|NA|TRBV6-4
TGTGCCAGCGGAACAGGGTTTAATTCACCCCTCCACTTT
CASGTGFNSPLHF
>NA|TRBJ2-6|NA|TRBV5-5
TGTGCCAGCAGCCGGGTACGAGGCAGCGGGGCCAACGTCCTGACTTTC
CASSRVRGSGANVLTF
>TRBD1|TRBJ1-2|NA|TRBV4-2
TGTGCCAGCAGCCAAGCGTCGGGACAGGGGTCTGGCTACACCTTC
CASSQASGQGSGYTF
>TRBD1|TRBJ2-7|NA|TRBV4-1
TGCGCCAGCAGCCCGACTACAGGGGAAAGGTACGAGCAGTACTTC
CASSPTTGERYEQYF
>NA|TRBJ2-1|NA|TRBV11-2
TGTGCCAGCAGCTTACCTACTAACAATGAGCAGTTCTTC
CASSLPTNNEQFF
>NA|TRBJ1-2|once|TRBV11-2
TGTGCCAGCAGCTTAGATATCGCCCCTTGGGGCTACACCTTC
CASSLDIAPWGYTF
>NA|TRBJ1-2|once|TRBV7-9
TGTGCCAGCAGCTTAGCGGGTGGCCGAACTAACTATGGCTACACCTTC
CASSLAGGRTNYGYTF
>NA|TRBJ1-2|NA|TRBV7-2
TGTGCCAGCAGCTTAATGGGGTCCTATGGCTACACCTTC
CASSLMGSYGYTF
>NA|TRBJ2-7|NA|TRBV4-3
TGCGCCAGCAGCCAAGACAGTACCTACGAGCAGTACTTC
CASSQDSTYEQYF
>TRBD1|TRBJ2-7|once|TRBV28
TGTGCCAGCAGTCGGACAGGGGATTACTACGAGCAGTACTTC
CASSRTGDYYEQYF
>TRBD1|TRBJ1-6|NA|TRBV7-2
TGTGCCAGCAGTTCACAGGGGGCGAGTAATTCACCCCTCCACTTT
CASSSQGASNSPLHF
>NA|TRBJ2-2|NA|TRBV9
TGTGCCAGCAGCCCCGTGGGGAATATCGGGGAGCTGTTTTTT
CASSPVGNIGELFF
>NA|TRBJ2-3|NA|TRBV19
TGTGCCAGTAGTGGGGGACCGTGGGATACGCAGTATTTT
CASSGGPWDTQYF
>NA|TRBJ2-7|NA|TRBV7-9
TGTGCCAGCAGCTTAATCCAGGAGTCCTACGAGCAGTACTTC
CASSLIQESYEQYF
>TRBD2|TRBJ2-2|once|TRBV7-9
TGTGCCAGCAGCTTACCCAGACTAGCGGGAGGGCCTGGCGGGGAGCTGTTTTTT
CASSLPRLAGGPGGELFF
>NA|TRBJ2-3|NA|TRBV5-1
TGCGCCAGCAGCTTGGCCGCAGGGCTGGATACGCAGTATTTT
CASSLAAGLDTQYF
>NA|TRBJ2-7|NA|TRBV30
TGTGCCTGGAGTGTACCTGGTTACTCCTACGAGCAGTACTTC
CAWSVPGYSYEQYF
>TRBD2|TRBJ2-2|NA|TRBV5-1
TGCGCCAGCAGAGCGGGAGAAAGGACCGGGGAGCTGTTTTTT
CASRAGERTGELFF
>TRBD1|TRBJ1-4|few|TRBV14
TGTGCCAGCAGCCAAGCCGGGACAGGGGTAGGGGAAAAACTGTTTTTT
CASSQAGTGVGEKLFF
>TRBD2|TRBJ2-7|NA|TRBV7-2
TGTGCCAGCAGCTTCTCACGGGAGGGTTACGAGCAGTACTTC
CASSFSREGYEQYF
>NA|TRBJ1-5|NA|TRBV6-5
TGTGCCAGCAGTTTCGGGGTGAATCAGCCCCAGCATTTT
CASSFGVNQPQHF
>NA|TRBJ1-2|NA|TRBV7-8
TGTGCCAGCAGCTCGCGGTTTGAGGGGCGGCGAGGCTACACCTTC
CASSSRFEGRRGYTF
>NA|TRBJ2-5|NA|TRBV5-1
TGCGCCAGCAGCTTCTTGGGGGGAGAGACCCAGTACTTC
CASSFLGGETQYF
>NA|TRBJ1-1|NA|TRBV4-1
TGCGCCAGCAGCCCCCATGACACTGAAGCTTTCTTT
CASSPHDTEAFF
>NA|TRBJ2-4|NA|TRBV11-2
TGTGCCAGCAGCCCACAGGGAGCCAAAAACATTCAGTACTTC
CASSPQGAKNIQYF
>NA|TRBJ2-7|NA|TRBV6-6
TGTGCCAGCAGTTTTGGTTTGGGCGAGCAGTACTTC
CASSFGLGEQYF
>TRBD1|TRBJ1-5|NA|TRBV5-5
TGTGCCAGCAGCGACTCCGGGACAGGGGCCAGCAATCAGCCCCAGCATTTT
CASSDSGTGASNQPQHF
>NA|TRBJ1-1|NA|TRBV6-5
TGTGCCAGCGTCAGGGGTTTTAGGGTTGAAGCTTTCTTT
CASVRGFRVEAFF
>TRBD1|TRBJ1-1|NA|TRBV6-5
TGTGCCAGCAGTCCCCGGACAGGGTTAAGAACTGAAGCTTTCTTT
CASSPRTGLRTEAFF
>NA|TRBJ1-3|once|TRBV24-1
TGTGCCACCAGTGATTCGGGTGGCTCTGGAAACACCATATATTTT
CATSDSGGSGNTIYF
>NA|TRBJ1-2|NA|TRBV6-2/TRBV6-3
TGTGCCAGCAGTTACGGTGACAACTACCCCTTAGCTAACTATGGCTACACCTTC
CASSYGDNYPLANYGYTF
>TRBD2|TRBJ2-7|NA|TRBV11-2
TGTGCCAGCAGCCGCGGGAGAAACAGCTACGAGCAGTACTTC
CASSRGRNSYEQYF
>NA|TRBJ2-1|NA|TRBV4-1
TGCGCCAGCAGCCAAGCGACAGTCTCCAATGAGCAGTTCTTC
CASSQATVSNEQFF
>TRBD1|TRBJ1-2|NA|TRBV7-2
TGTGCCAGCAGCCTTCGACAGGGAAGGGGCGGCTACACCTTC
CASSLRQGRGGYTF
>NA|TRBJ2-2|NA|TRBV12-3/TRBV12-4
TGTGCCAGCAGGGGGGAGGGGGAGCTGTTTTTT
CASRGEGELFF
>NA|TRBJ1-3|NA|TRBV5-4
TGTGCCAGCAGCCCGGGTGGCCAACCCTCTGGAAACACCATATATTTT
CASSPGGQPSGNTIYF
>TRBD1|TRBJ2-7|NA|TRBV4-1
TGCGCCAGCAGCCAAGGAGGGGTTACAGGGGGGAAAGACGAGCAGTACTTC
CASSQGGVTGGKDEQYF
>NA|TRBJ2-5|NA|TRBV7-3
TGTGCCAGCAGCTTAGATAGCCGGGCGGGGACCCAGTACTTC
CASSLDSRAGTQYF